The entry below describes one TCR beta chain. Its antigen remains undetermined. Base qualities are not recorded, but no much larger clone differs from it by a single base. The source of the sample is a study of T cells after yellow fever vaccination (dated by TCRdb to between 2018 and 2020). Study-wide context: The SMART-Seq v4 Ultra Low Input RNA kit was used to prepare libraries from fractions with low cell numbers. Blood was drawn at multiple timepoints before and after primary and secondary immunization, with bulk PBMC replicates and cell subsets isolated. Two healthy male donors, one aged 18 to 30 and one aged 30 to 40 years, made up the cohort. Bulk TCR alpha and beta repertoires were sequenced longitudinally to track T-cell clones before and after primary and booster YFV17D yellow fever vaccination.

Here is what the overall study found, with its caveats: The secondary T-cell response was found to be weaker but faster than the primary response, with a peak reached on day 5 rather than on day 15. The study included only a couple of donors, which limits how far the findings can be generalized. Computational filtering was needed because FACS-sorted repertoires could contain abundant contaminating clonotypes from the bulk population. A small share of clonotypes was detected in both CD4 and CD8 compartments, with the overlap likely arising from convergent recombination. After the booster, most clones that had expanded after primary vaccination were detected again (around 96% of CD4 and roughly nine tenths of CD8), suggesting broad maintenance of memory.

Reading the germline V gene gives CDR1 MDHEN and CDR2 SYDVKM. V gives up 8 bases and J gives up 5 bases, and the segment between their germline ends measures 20 bases. The CDR3 covers 15 residues, taking in both the cysteine and the phenylalanine. Left in the record is the CDR3 DNA by itself, 45 bases read in frame from the first base. TCR cDNA was made using 5'RACE template switching, a step that added a universal primer site and unique molecular identifiers. Priming of cDNA synthesis was performed from both the TCR alpha and TCR beta constant segments. Two PCR steps were used to amplify libraries, with sample barcodes and sequencing adapters being added in the second step. Sequencing of the libraries was done on either Illumina HiSeq 2500 (2x100 bp) or NovaSeq (2x150 bp). From the authors' description of their analysis: Reads were demultiplexed and collapsed into UMI consensus sequences with MIGEC, and V(D)J alignment was performed with MiXCR. Vaccine-responding clonotypes were defined with edgeR using replicate PBMC samples, requiring FDR below 0.01 and a log2 fold change above 5 up to day 15. Each bulk clonotype received a CD4 or CD8 identity based on whether the sequenced CD4 or CD8 repertoire contained that clonotype at higher abundance. TCRdb reworked the public reads: Q25 trimming with fastp, MiXCR clone assembly, productive beta chains retained. Records with the same CDR3 protein are collapsed into one entry carrying the most frequent genes and DNA. TCRdb assigned the V and J calls; the authors' analysis was not used. The sample records under 300,000 distinct CDR3 sequences, 6.9% of which are singletons. The top ten clonotypes cover more than 0.8% of the sample.

The treatment or condition tag for this specimen amounts to: live attenuated yellow fever vaccine strain. PBMCs were isolated from peripheral blood using a standard Ficoll-Paque protocol. Dynabeads CD4 and CD8 positive selection kits were used to isolate the CD4 and CD8 T-cell fractions. RNA was extracted with TriZol from bulk PBMCs, CD4 and CD8 fractions, and dextramer-positive and dextramer-negative fractions. The V gene is TRBV28 and the J gene is TRBJ2-3, with TRBD2 perhaps the D gene, on 6 matching bases. The TCR originated in a man aged 25-45 years who received the YFV17D yellow fever vaccine. The source was CD4+ T cells sorted from PBMCs, collected 15 days after the yellow fever booster vaccination. The CDR3 region has the sequence CASWGGIPSGDTQYF. At the DNA level, the sequence is TGTGCCAGCTGGGGCGGGATCCCTTCGGGAGATACGCAGTATTTT.